The clone carrying this T cell receptor beta chain was seen at least ten times. This entry belongs to a study of kidney transplant recipient with SARS-CoV-2 infection. TCRdb redid the calling of the reads with MiXCR, one entry per CDR3 protein. The data contain about 250,000 distinct CDR3 sequences, 29% of them singletons. Germline CDR1 LGHNT, CDR2 FRNRAP. V was pared by 0 bases and J by 4 bases, with 16 bases between. The length of the CDR3 is 16 residues. The sample consisted of a blood sample, taken at baseline and around day 110 from a kidney transplant recipient. The TCR comes from a male patient aged 25 to 39 who had COVID-19 and was a kidney transplant recipient. Some T cells could come from the graft donor. This chain joins TRBV12-5 and TRBJ2-7, with D possibly TRBD1 on 6 matching bases. The CDR3 nucleotides read TGTGCTAGTGGTTTGGTACTCTCGGGGACAACATACGAGCAGTACTTC. This encodes CASGLVLSGTTYEQYF.